This T cell receptor (beta chain) came from a study of T-cell reconstitution after alpha-beta-depleted transplantation in children. Study results and caveats: Where some patients showed high TCRbeta diversity at day 60, it came from recipient T cells and thymic progenitors that had survived. Reported findings indicate that, about two months after transplant, alpha-beta T cells came from several hundred expanded clones, which were derived from non-depleted graft cells. It was newly produced T cells that mostly accounted for T-cell counts and diversity one year after transplant.

V lost 0 bases to trimming and J lost 6 bases; unmatched junction nucleotides: 6. The CDR3 is 15 amino acids. In germline, CDR1 is SGHRS, CDR2 YFSETQ. Note on this clonotype: Its antigen is unidentified.

Preparation of the TCRbeta library involved a method that used unique molecular identifiers. TCRdb reanalysed the PCR reads using MiXCR and keeps one entry per CDR3 protein. The sample lists about a million distinct CDR3 sequences, about 29% occurring once. This TCR came from a boy less than two years old who had a stem cell transplant for SCID, so the T cells may come from the graft donor. Sequenced here: PBMCs, mostly from graft donor cells, sampled 360 days after TCRalphabeta/CD19-depleted stem cell transplant. The chain employs TRBV5-1 and TRBJ2-1; 7 bases align to TRBD2. The CDR3 bases are TGCGCCAGCAGCTTGGGGTTAGCGGGCTTCAATGAGCAGTTCTTC. Its protein is CASSLGLAGFNEQFF.